The clone carrying this T cell receptor beta chain is a singleton in its sample. Its antigen is as yet unknown. A junction end diverges from the germline sequence, so it may reflect a read error. The data originate from a study of blood T cells in healthy people across ages. Using a J-beta primer mix together with a sample-barcoded 5' primer, a second PCR was run for roughly 7 to 12 cycles. With 12 random nucleotides, a template-switch adaptor tagged each individual cDNA molecule. Using its own MiXCR run on the 5' RACE reads, TCRdb lists one record per CDR3 protein. The data contain about 1.5 million distinct CDR3 sequences, about 45% of them singletons. Study observations and caveats: Leaving the PBMCs unsorted stopped any conclusive comparison of naive versus antigen-experienced cells.

RNA extraction gave at least 5.5 micrograms of total RNA per sample. This CDR3 has 16 amino acids. Germline CDR1 MGHDK, CDR2 SYGVNS. The clonotype was recovered from a woman under 30 in good health. The specimen sequenced was blood. The rearrangement joins TRBV25-1 to TRBJ2-2, with D unresolved. The CDR3 nucleotides read TGTGCCTGCAGTGAAACCGGCGCCGTACACACCGGGGAGCTGTTTTTT. Translation gives CACSETGAVHTGELFF.